This TCR beta chain was observed in a study of blood T cell repertoires in COVID-19. Study overall: Italy, Spain and the United States were the sources of the convalescent and acute COVID-19 samples. T cells, B-cell-depleted T cells, or PBMCs provided the cDNA or gDNA that served as material.

Per the original methods: Estimation of nucleated cell counts was performed using reference gene primer amplification. Using immunoSEQ multiplex PCR, the repertoire was profiled, and TCRdb retains in-frame clones only, with some absent. Clonal size and the V and J genes are those of that table, whereas D and trimming came from the DNA. Of about 190,000 clones in the sample, approximately 89% were seen once. The length of the CDR3 is 13 residues. CDR1 and CDR2 from the germline V gene are MNHEY and SVGAGI. Trimming stripped 6 bases from V and 5 bases from J, with 13 bases between. The TCR was taken from a young woman with acute or convalescent COVID-19. The genes are TRBV6-5 and TRBJ2-5; D may be TRBD2 (7 bases). The sample consisted of peripheral blood. The CDR3, as DNA: TGTGCCAGCAGGGGGGCGGGAGTGGAGACCCAGTACTTC. As protein: CASRGAGVETQYF.